The clone carrying this T cell receptor (beta chain) was picked up a small number of times. Its antigen is currently unknown. These data are taken from a study of blood T cells in healthy people across ages. Losses at the gene ends were 1 base for V and 6 bases for J; bases not matched to a gene: 4. The CDR3 runs 15 residues. The germline gives CDR1 ENHRY, CDR2 SYGVKD. Samples had at least 7 million PBMCs isolated from them. Study findings and constraints: Estimates of diversity drawn from one million T cells were considered underestimates. CMV status of donors was unknown, possibly confounding expanded clonotype changes.

The use of a sample-barcoded 5' primer and a J-beta primer mix characterized a second PCR of roughly 7 to 11 cycles. Each cDNA molecule received a tag from a template-switch adaptor that had 12 random nucleotides. TCRdb ran MiXCR on the 5' RACE reads and lists one entry per CDR3 protein. The sample consists of about 570,000 distinct CDR3 sequences, approximately 25% of them appearing once. This TCR came from a woman in her seventies in good health. V is TRBV10-3 and J is TRBJ2-1; 9 bases are a match to TRBD2. What was sequenced was blood. The CDR3 is CAISELSSGANEQFF. CDR3 in DNA: TGTGCCATCAGTGAGTTGTCTAGCGGGGCCAATGAGCAGTTCTTC.